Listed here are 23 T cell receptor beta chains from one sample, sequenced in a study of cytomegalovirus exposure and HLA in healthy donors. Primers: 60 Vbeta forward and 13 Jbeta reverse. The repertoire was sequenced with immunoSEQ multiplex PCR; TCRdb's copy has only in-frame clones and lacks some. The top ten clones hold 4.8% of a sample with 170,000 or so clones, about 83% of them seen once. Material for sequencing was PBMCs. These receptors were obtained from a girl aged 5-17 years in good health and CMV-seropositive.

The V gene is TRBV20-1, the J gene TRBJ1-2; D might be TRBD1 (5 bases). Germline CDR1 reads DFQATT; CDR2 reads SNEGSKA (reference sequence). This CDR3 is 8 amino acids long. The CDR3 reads CKGLGYTF. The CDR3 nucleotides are TGCAAGGGACTGGGCTACACCTTC.

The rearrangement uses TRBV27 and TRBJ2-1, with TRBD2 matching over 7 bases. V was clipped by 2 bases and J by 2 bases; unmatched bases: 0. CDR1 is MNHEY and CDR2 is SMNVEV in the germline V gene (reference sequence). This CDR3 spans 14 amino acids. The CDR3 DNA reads TGTGCCAGCAGTTTAGCGGGGGCCTACAATGAGCAGTTCTTC. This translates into CASSLAGAYNEQFF.

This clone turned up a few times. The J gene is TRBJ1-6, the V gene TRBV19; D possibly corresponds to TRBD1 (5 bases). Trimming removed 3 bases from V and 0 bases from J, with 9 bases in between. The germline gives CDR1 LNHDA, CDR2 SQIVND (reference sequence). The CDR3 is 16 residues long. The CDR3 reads CASSINRSSYNSPLHF. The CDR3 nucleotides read TGTGCCAGTAGTATTAACAGGAGCTCCTATAATTCACCCCTCCACTTT.

CDR3 bases: TGTGCCAGCAGTGAATCCGGATGGGCAGAGAACACTGAAGCTTTCTTT. This codes for CASSESGWAENTEAFF. The chain uses TRBV25-1 and TRBJ1-1; the D is unclear. This CDR3 has 16 residues. Germline V gene sequence: CDR1 MGHDK, CDR2 SYGVNS. Trimming cost V 1 base and J 1 base, with 13 bases left between them.

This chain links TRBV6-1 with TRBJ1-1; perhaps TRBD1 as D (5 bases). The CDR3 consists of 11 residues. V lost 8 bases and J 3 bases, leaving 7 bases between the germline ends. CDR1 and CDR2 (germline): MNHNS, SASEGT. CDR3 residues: CASGGYTEAFF. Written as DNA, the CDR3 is TGTGCCAGCGGGGGGTACACTGAAGCTTTCTTT.

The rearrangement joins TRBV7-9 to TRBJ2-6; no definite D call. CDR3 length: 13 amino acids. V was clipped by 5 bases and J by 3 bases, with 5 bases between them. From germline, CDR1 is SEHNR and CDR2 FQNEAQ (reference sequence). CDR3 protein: CASSASGANVLTF. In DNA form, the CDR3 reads TGTGCCAGCAGCGCCAGTGGGGCCAACGTCCTGACTTTC.

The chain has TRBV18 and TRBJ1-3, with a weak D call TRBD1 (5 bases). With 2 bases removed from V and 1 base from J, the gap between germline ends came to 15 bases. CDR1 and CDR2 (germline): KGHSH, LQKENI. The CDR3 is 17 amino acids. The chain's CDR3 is CASSPTKKGLSGNTIYF. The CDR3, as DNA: TGTGCCAGCTCACCAACAAAAAAGGGGTTATCTGGAAACACCATATATTTT.

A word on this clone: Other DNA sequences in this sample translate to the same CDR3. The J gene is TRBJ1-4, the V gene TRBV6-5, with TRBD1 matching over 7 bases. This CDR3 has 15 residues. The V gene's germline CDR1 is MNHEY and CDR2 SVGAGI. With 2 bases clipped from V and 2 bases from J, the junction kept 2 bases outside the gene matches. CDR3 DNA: TGTGCCAGCAGTTACGAGGGGGCGACTAATGAAAAACTGTTTTTT. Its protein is CASSYEGATNEKLFF.

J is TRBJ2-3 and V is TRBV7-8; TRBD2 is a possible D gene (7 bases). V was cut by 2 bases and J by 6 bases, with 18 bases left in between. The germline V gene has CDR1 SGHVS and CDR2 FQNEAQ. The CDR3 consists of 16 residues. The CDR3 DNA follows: TGTGCCAGCAGCTTACCACGGGGAGGGGGGCCTGATACGCAGTATTTT. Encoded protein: CASSLPRGGGPDTQYF.

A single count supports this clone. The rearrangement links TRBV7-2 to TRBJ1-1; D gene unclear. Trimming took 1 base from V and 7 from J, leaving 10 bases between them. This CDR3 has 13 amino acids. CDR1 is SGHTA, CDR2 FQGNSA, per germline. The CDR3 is CASSLGGPGEAFF. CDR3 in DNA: TGTGCCAGCAGCTTAGGCGGGCCGGGTGAAGCTTTCTTT. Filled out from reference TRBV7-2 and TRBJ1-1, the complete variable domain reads GAGVSQSPSNKVTEKGKDVELRCDPISGHTALYWYRQSLGQGLEFLIYFQGNSAPDKSGLPSDRFSAERTGGSVSTLTIQRTQQEDSAVYLCASSLGGPGEAFFGQGTRLTVV.

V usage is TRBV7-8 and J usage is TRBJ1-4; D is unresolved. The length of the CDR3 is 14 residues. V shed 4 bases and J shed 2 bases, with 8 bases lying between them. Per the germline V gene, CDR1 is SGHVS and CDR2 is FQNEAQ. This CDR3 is CASSSQPTNEKLFF. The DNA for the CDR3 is TGTGCCAGCAGCTCACAGCCTACTAATGAAAAACTGTTTTTT.

The CDR3 bases are TGTGCCAGCAGTGAACCAGGGGAGAACTCCTACGAGCAGTACTTC. This translates into CASSEPGENSYEQYF. This chain joins TRBV6-1 and TRBJ2-7; perhaps TRBD1 as D (6 bases). Trimming took 2 bases from V and 0 from J, leaving 11 bases between them. The CDR3 spans 15 residues. CDR1 is MNHNS, CDR2 SASEGT, per germline.

CDR3 in DNA: TGTGCCAGCAGCCGAAGACTAGCGGCCAACTACAATGAGCAGTTCTTC. Its translation: CASSRRLAANYNEQFF. This chain joins TRBV14 and TRBJ2-1; 9 bases are shared with TRBD2. Germline V gene lookup returns CDR1 SGHDN and CDR2 FVKESK. This CDR3 is built from 16 residues. V was pared by 4 bases and J by 3 bases, with 7 bases of the junction left unmatched.

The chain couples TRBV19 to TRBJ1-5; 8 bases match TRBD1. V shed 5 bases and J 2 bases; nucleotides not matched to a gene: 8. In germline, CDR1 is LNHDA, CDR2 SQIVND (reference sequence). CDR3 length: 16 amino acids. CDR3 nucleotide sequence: TGTGCCAGTAGTCCTCGGACAGGGTCTGGCAATCAGCCCCAGCATTTT. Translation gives CASSPRTGSGNQPQHF. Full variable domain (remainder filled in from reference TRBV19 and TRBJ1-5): DGGITQSPKYLFRKEGQNVTLSCEQNLNHDAMYWYRQDPGQGLRLIYYSQIVNDFQKGDIAEGYSVSREKKESFPLTVTSAQKNPTAFYLCASSPRTGSGNQPQHFGDGTRLSIL.

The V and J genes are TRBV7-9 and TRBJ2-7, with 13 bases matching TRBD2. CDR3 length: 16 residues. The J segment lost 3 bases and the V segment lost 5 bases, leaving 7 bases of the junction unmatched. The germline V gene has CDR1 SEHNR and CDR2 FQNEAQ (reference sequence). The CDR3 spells CASSGRLAGGGYEQYF. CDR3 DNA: TGTGCCAGCAGCGGACGACTAGCGGGGGGTGGCTACGAGCAGTACTTC.

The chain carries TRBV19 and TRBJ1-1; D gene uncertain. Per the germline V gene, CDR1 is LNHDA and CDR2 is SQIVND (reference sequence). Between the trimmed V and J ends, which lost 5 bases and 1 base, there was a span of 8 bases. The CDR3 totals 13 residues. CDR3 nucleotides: TGTGCCAGTAGTCCGTACAAGAACACTGAAGCTTTCTTT. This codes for CASSPYKNTEAFF.

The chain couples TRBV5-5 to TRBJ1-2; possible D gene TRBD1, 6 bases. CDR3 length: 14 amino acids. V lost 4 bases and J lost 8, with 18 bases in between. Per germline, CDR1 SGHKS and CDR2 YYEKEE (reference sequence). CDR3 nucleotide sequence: TGTGCCAGCAGCGGTGCAGGGGCAGGGGACGGCTACACCTTC. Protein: CASSGAGAGDGYTF.

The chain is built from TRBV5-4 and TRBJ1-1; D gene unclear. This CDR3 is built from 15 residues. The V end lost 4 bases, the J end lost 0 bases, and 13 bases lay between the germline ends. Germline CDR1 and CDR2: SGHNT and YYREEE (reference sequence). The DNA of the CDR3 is TGTGCCAGCAGCCAAAACGCGGGCATGAACACTGAAGCTTTCTTT. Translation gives CASSQNAGMNTEAFF.

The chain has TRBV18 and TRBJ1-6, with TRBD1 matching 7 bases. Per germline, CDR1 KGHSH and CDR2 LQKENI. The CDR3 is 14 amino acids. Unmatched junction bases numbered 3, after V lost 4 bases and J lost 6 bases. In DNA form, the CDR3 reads TGTGCCAGCTCACGGGACAGCTTTAATTCACCCCTCCACTTT. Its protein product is CASSRDSFNSPLHF.

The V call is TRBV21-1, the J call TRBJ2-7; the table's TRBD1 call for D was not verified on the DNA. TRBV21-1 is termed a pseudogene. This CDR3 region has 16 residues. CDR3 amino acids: CASSKALDLRPYEQYF. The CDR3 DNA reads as TGTGCCAGCAGCAAAGCGCTCGACCTCAGGCCCTACGAGCAGTACTTC.

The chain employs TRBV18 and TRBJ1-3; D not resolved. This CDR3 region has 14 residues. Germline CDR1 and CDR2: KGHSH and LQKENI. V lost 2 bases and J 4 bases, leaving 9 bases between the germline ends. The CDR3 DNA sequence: TGTGCCAGCTCACCAGGGAGTACAGGAAACACCATATATTTT. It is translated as CASSPGSTGNTIYF.

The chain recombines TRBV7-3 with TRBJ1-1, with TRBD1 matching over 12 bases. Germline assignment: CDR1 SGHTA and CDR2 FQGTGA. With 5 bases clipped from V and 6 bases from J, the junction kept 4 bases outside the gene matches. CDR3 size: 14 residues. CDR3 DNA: TGTGCCAGCAGCATGGGACAGGGGGCTTCTGAAGCTTTCTTT. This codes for CASSMGQGASEAFF.

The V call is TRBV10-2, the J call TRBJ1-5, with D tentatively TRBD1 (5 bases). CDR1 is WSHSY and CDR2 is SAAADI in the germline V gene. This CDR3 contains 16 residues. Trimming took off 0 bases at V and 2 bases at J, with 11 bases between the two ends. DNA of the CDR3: TGCGCCAGCAGTGAGTCGGGGGGGGGAGGCAATCAGCCCCAGCATTTT. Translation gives CASSESGGGGNQPQHF.